The next 25 T cell receptor beta chains were all read from a single sample in a study of vaccination effects on CD4 cells after COVID-19 (dated 2022 in TCRdb). Library preparation used the immunoSEQ multiplex PCR assay. TCRdb took this table from immuneACCESS and kept in-frame rearrangements with V and J called. Such tables lack part of the clones; where checked against another copy, unresolved V genes explain under half of the gap, and the rest is unexplained. For this sample the table gives 9,500 to 15,000 clones, of which over 60% were detected only once. The ten largest clonotypes hold about 9.1% of the sample. The ViraFEST assay stimulated PBMC with viral peptide pools and then used TCR sequencing to identify antigen-specific CD4+ T cell clonotypes by expansion. After around ten days of culture, CD4+ T cells were isolated with the EasySep CD4+ T cell isolation kit. Participants received two doses of either the BNT162b2 or the mRNA-1273 mRNA SARS-CoV-2 vaccine.

No cognate antigen is known for these TCRs. Sequenced here: CD4+ T cells from PBMCs cultured with SARS-CoV-2 spike peptides, sampled after COVID-19 vaccination. What this sample's cell subset or site label stands for: SARS-CoV-2 spike overlapping peptide pool stimulation. The source is a human donor who received a COVID-19 vaccine.

This clone was observed a few times. The DNA of the CDR3 is TGCAGGGTTGGAAGCGGCCATGAGCAGTTCTTC. It encodes CRVGSGHEQFF. The chain carries TRBV20-1 and TRBJ2-1, with D tentatively TRBD2 (5 bases). The CDR3 covers 11 residues. CDR1 DFQATT and CDR2 SNEGSKA come from the germline V gene (reference sequence).

In its sample, this clone ranks as medium-sized (0.01 to 0.1%). J is TRBJ1-3 and V is TRBV7-2, with 7 bases matching TRBD1. Germline CDR1 and CDR2: SGHTA and FQGNSA. V lost 4 bases, J lost 12 bases, and 9 bases stayed unmatched. There are 13 residues in the CDR3. Here the CDR3 reads CASSYRQGPFIYF. CDR3 coding DNA: TGTGCCAGCAGCTACCGACAGGGACCCTTCATATATTTT.

This clone was seen more than once but under ten times. The gene calls are TRBV5-5 and TRBJ1-2; D is ambiguous. The germline V gene encodes CDR1 SGHKS and CDR2 YYEKEE (reference sequence). The CDR3 has 14 amino acids. Trimming removed 6 bases from V and 1 base from J, with 13 bases in between. CDR3 coding DNA: TGTGCCAGCACCACGATGAGCGATAACTATGGCTACACCTTC. Its protein product is CASTTMSDNYGYTF.

CDR3 residues: CASRAGYRGKSGANVLTF. The CDR3 DNA is TGTGCCAGTCGCGCCGGTTACAGGGGGAAATCTGGGGCCAACGTCCTGACTTTC. The chain joins TRBV19 to TRBJ2-6; 8 nucleotides line up with TRBD1. The germline gives CDR1 LNHDA, CDR2 SQIVND (reference sequence). With 8 bases clipped from V and 1 base from J, the junction kept 13 bases outside the gene matches. The CDR3 has 18 amino acids.

The chain links TRBV24-1 to TRBJ2-5; the D gene is possibly TRBD2 (6 bases). Germline V gives CDR1 KGHDR, CDR2 SFDVKD. This CDR3 has 15 residues. The V gene lost 5 bases and the J gene lost 5 bases, with 17 bases spanning the gap. CDR3 loop: CATSGKGLGRETQYF. The DNA for the CDR3 is TGTGCCACCAGTGGGAAGGGGTTAGGGAGGGAGACCCAGTACTTC.

The chain carries TRBV5-1 and TRBJ1-3, with D possibly matching TRBD1 (5 bases). The germline CDR1 and CDR2 sequences are SGHRS and YFSETQ. CDR3 length equals 15 residues. The V gene lost 0 bases and the J gene lost 7 bases, with 14 bases spanning the gap. The CDR3 DNA sequence: TGCGCCAGCAGCTTGGTGGGGGACCTTCGGAACACCATATATTTT. It yields the protein CASSLVGDLRNTIYF.

The rearrangement joins TRBV27 to TRBJ2-1, with 8 bases matching TRBD2. V was pared by 7 bases and J by 7 bases, with 12 bases of the junction left unmatched. This CDR3 comprises 15 residues. Germline CDR1 is MNHEY and CDR2 is SMNVEV (reference sequence). CDR3 in DNA: TGTGCCAGCATGCCGGCTAGCGGGTTTAAGAATGAGCAGTTCTTC. Translated, it gives CASMPASGFKNEQFF.

The chain is built from TRBV28 and TRBJ1-2; D is ambiguous. CDR1 MDHEN and CDR2 SYDVKM come from the germline V gene. The CDR3 runs to 10 residues. Trimming cost V 4 bases and J 7 bases, with 4 bases left between them. CDR3: CASSSRGYTF. The CDR3, as DNA: TGTGCCAGCAGTTCCCGTGGCTACACCTTC.

V usage is TRBV5-4 and J usage is TRBJ2-3, with D possibly matching TRBD2 (5 bases). CDR3 length: 16 residues. From germline, CDR1 is SGHNT and CDR2 YYREEE (reference sequence). V was clipped by 3 bases and J by 2 bases, with 16 bases between them. This chain's CDR3 is CASSSGRGRVTDTQYF. The CDR3 DNA follows: TGTGCCAGCAGCTCGGGGAGAGGCCGGGTCACAGATACGCAGTATTTT.

This rearrangement joins TRBV2 to TRBJ1-1; tentatively, D is TRBD1 (5 bases). The CDR3 has 13 residues. CDR1 SNHLY and CDR2 FYNNEI come from the germline V gene. Trimming pared 8 bases from V and 1 base from J, leaving 11 bases between. The CDR3 loop reads CASGGTGNTEAFF. In nucleotides, the CDR3 is TGTGCCAGCGGGGGGACGGGGAACACTGAAGCTTTCTTT.

The V call is TRBV30, the J call TRBJ2-1, with D uncertain. Trimming left V 0 bases short and J 0 bases short, with 9 bases between. Looked up from germline, CDR1 is GTSNPN and CDR2 is SVGIG (reference sequence). CDR3 length equals 15 residues. CDR3 bases: TGTGCCTGGAGTGTACTATCAAGCTCCTACAATGAGCAGTTCTTC. This sequence encodes CAWSVLSSSYNEQFF.

The V gene is TRBV28, the J gene TRBJ2-1; 10 nucleotides agree with TRBD2. The CDR3 consists of 17 residues. V dropped 10 bases and J dropped 5; count of bases not matched to a gene: 17. From germline, CDR1 is MDHEN and CDR2 SYDVKM. The DNA of the CDR3 is TGTGCCACCGGGGGGGGATCACTAGCGGGGCCAAACAATGAGCAGTTCTTC. Translating it yields CATGGGSLAGPNNEQFF.

This clone showed up just a few times. The CDR3 coding sequence is TGTGCCAGCAGTGAAAGGGCTTCCTACGAGCAGTACTTC. Translation gives CASSERASYEQYF. This chain uses TRBV2 with TRBJ2-7; no firm D call. The V gene's germline CDR1 is SNHLY and CDR2 FYNNEI. This CDR3 spans 13 amino acids. Trimming left V 2 bases short and J 1 base short, with 6 bases between. Full variable domain (outside the CDR3, taken from reference TRBV2 and TRBJ2-7): EPEVTQTPSHQVTQMGQEVILRCVPISNHLYFYWYRQILGQKVEFLVSFYNNEISEKSEIFDDQFSVERPDGSNFTLKIRSTKLEDSAMYFCASSERASYEQYFGPGTRLTVT.

The V call is TRBV19, the J call TRBJ1-2; D not resolved. CDR1 is LNHDA, CDR2 SQIVND, per germline (reference sequence). Trimming removed 3 bases at V and 2 bases at J, with 10 bases between. The CDR3 spans 14 residues. CDR3 in DNA: TGTGCCAGTAGTATTTCAGGTCGGAACTATGGCTACACCTTC. Translating gives CASSISGRNYGYTF.

This chain joins TRBV13 and TRBJ2-4, with 7 bases matching TRBD2. J gave up 7 bases and V 5 bases, and 2 bases lay outside the gene matches. CDR3 length equals 12 residues. Germline V gene sequence: CDR1 PRHDT, CDR2 FYEKMQ (reference sequence). CDR3: CASSGRGNIQYF. The CDR3 DNA reads as TGTGCCAGCAGCGGGCGGGGGAACATTCAGTACTTC.

This clone was detected only a few times. The chain carries TRBV5-1 and TRBJ2-7; D gene unclear. Germline V lookup: CDR1 SGHRS, CDR2 YFSETQ. V lost 4 bases to trimming and J lost 2 bases, with 13 bases between them. This CDR3 is 14 amino acids long. The CDR3 reads CASSPSSSTYEQYF. The CDR3 DNA is TGCGCCAGCAGCCCCTCGTCTAGTACCTACGAGCAGTACTTC.

This clone has only a few counts. J is TRBJ2-4 and V is TRBV7-9, with TRBD1 identical over 7 bases. Germline V gene data show CDR1 as SEHNR and CDR2 as FQNEAQ (reference sequence). This CDR3 spans 15 amino acids. Losses at the gene ends were 6 bases for V and 3 bases for J; bases not matched to a gene: 8. The CDR3 DNA follows: TGTGCCAGCAGTCGTGACAGGGTAGGCAAAAACATTCAGTACTTC. Translating gives CASSRDRVGKNIQYF.

The chain links TRBV30 to TRBJ1-1, with TRBD1 as a possible D gene (5 bases). Per germline, CDR1 GTSNPN and CDR2 SVGIG (reference sequence). The CDR3 has 12 amino acids. V was cut by 7 bases and J by 5 bases, with 14 bases left in between. The CDR3 DNA reads as TGTGCCTTGTCAGGGTTTCGGACTGAAGCTTTCTTT. It specifies CALSGFRTEAFF.

This clone was seen once. The chain recombines TRBV15 with TRBJ2-1, with 7 bases fitting TRBD2. This CDR3 is 18 amino acids long. The V and J ends lost 1 base and 0 bases, in that order; junction bases with no gene match: 9. Germline CDR1 LNHNV, CDR2 YYDKDF (reference sequence). The CDR3 spells CATSRGLGGSISYNEQFF. Written as DNA, the CDR3 is TGTGCCACCAGCAGAGGGTTGGGGGGGTCCATCTCCTACAATGAGCAGTTCTTC.

This clone was picked up one time. J is TRBJ1-1 and V is TRBV11-3; D unclear. This CDR3 is 13 amino acids long. Trimming pared 2 bases from V and 0 bases from J, leaving 4 bases between. Germline V CDR1 and CDR2: SGHNT, YENEEA. CDR3 protein: CASSLTLNTEAFF. As DNA, the CDR3 is TGTGCCAGCAGCTTAACCCTGAACACTGAAGCTTTCTTT.

The V and J genes are TRBV5-1 and TRBJ1-3, with 7 bases aligning to TRBD1. CDR3 length equals 15 residues. V lost 0 bases and J lost 3; bases outside the gene matches: 3. Germline V gene sequence: CDR1 SGHRS, CDR2 YFSETQ. CDR3 sequence reads: CASSLAPGGGNTIYF. DNA for the CDR3: TGCGCCAGCAGCTTGGCTCCAGGGGGTGGAAACACCATATATTTT.

This clone was seen once. This rearrangement joins TRBV9 to TRBJ1-1, with a tentative D call TRBD1 (5 bases). Germline V gives CDR1 SGDLS, CDR2 YYNGEE. V dropped 0 bases and J dropped 2 bases, with 8 bases sitting between them. This CDR3 comprises 14 residues. Here the CDR3 reads CASSVAGGNTEAFF. CDR3 sequence (DNA): TGTGCCAGCAGCGTAGCTGGGGGAAACACTGAAGCTTTCTTT.

By sample share, this clone is medium-sized. This sequence joins TRBV27 and TRBJ1-6; D remains unclear. This CDR3 spans 16 amino acids. The V end was cut by 2 bases, the J end by 0 bases, with 8 bases between. Germline V gene sequence: CDR1 MNHEY, CDR2 SMNVEV (reference sequence). CDR3 in amino acids: CASSLRESSYNSPLHF. The CDR3 DNA is TGTGCCAGCAGTTTAAGGGAGAGCTCCTATAATTCACCCCTCCACTTT.

The V gene is TRBV29-1, the J gene TRBJ1-3, with a weak D call TRBD1 (5 bases). Trimming took off 2 bases at V and 7 bases at J, with 15 bases between the two ends. Germline V gene sequence: CDR1 SQVTM, CDR2 ANQGSEA. The CDR3 is made up of 14 amino acids. In DNA, the CDR3 is TGCAGCGTTGAAAGTCAGCTTCCAGGGAACACCATATATTTT. Its protein is CSVESQLPGNTIYF.

This clone was detected a few times. The chain carries TRBV5-1 and TRBJ2-2; TRBD2 matches 9 bases. CDR1 and CDR2 (germline): SGHRS, YFSETQ. Trimming at V came to 5 bases and at J to 5 bases, leaving 7 bases not matched to a gene. This CDR3 region has 15 residues. Here the CDR3 reads CASSLELAGTGELFF. CDR3 nucleotides: TGCGCCAGCAGTCTGGAACTAGCGGGTACCGGGGAGCTGTTTTTT.